This T cell receptor beta chain was sequenced during a study of CXCR3-negative and CXCR3-positive naive CD8 T cells. Study-wide points: The study found comparably high diversity in both naive subsets and much lower diversity in memory CD8+ cells. In cryopreserved cells, CXCR3 expression partially decreased, and fresh PBMCs were used in most assays. CXCR3-positive naive cells carried more hydrophobic TRB CDR3s than CXCR3-negative naive cells did.

Details on this clonotype: Its antigen is not identified.

In preparing the TRB cDNA libraries, 5' RACE with UMI labels was used. TCRdb re-called the 5' RACE reads; every CDR3 protein appears as one record, without DNA. This repertoire comprises around 65,000 distinct CDR3 sequences; its ten largest clones make up approximately 0.76%. The CDR3 length is 16 residues. The receptor was derived from a human donor in good health. Some clones in this sample may be carry-over from other donors' samples. The V call is TRBV21-1, the J call TRBJ2-1; as DNA is missing, the TRBD1 call by TCRdb cannot be tested. TRBV21-1 is designated a pseudogene. Specimen: naive CXCR3+ CD8+ T cells from blood. Specified subset: CD45RO-CCR7+CD27+CD95- naive CD8+ T cells expressing CXCR3 (TNR3+). CDR3 amino acids: CASSRKAGAYAGEQFF.